The 2 T cell receptor beta chains below all came from one sample that was sequenced in a study of Ad26.COV2.S vaccination and SARS-CoV-2 variants. Treatment here: roughly 18 received Ad26.COV2.S at low or high dose, single or two shots; about 5 received placebo; per-sample allocation not given. Sample collection was performed on day 63 after the first vaccine or placebo injection. Here immunoSEQ multiplex PCR was the method, and the copy in TCRdb shows in-frame clones only, minus some. The profile shows over 350,000 clones, 88% of them singletons. The sample in question was peripheral blood, obtained in a trial of Ad26.COV2.S vaccine versus placebo. The receptors were gathered from a person between 18 and 59 years old who received the Ad26.COV2.S COVID-19 vaccine or a placebo.

In DNA, the CDR3 is TGTGCCAGCCTCGTGGGGAACCAGCAGTACTTC. This encodes CASLVGNQQYF. V usage is TRBV7-8 and J usage is TRBJ2-7; D remains unclear. V gave up 8 bases and J gave up 8 bases, with 13 bases separating them. CDR3 length equals 11 residues. Germline CDR1 reads SGHVS; CDR2 reads FQNEAQ.

This clone was picked up one time. V usage is TRBV2 and J usage is TRBJ2-5, with 8 bases fitting TRBD2. Trimming at V came to 6 bases and at J to 3 bases, leaving 9 bases not matched to a gene. The CDR3 sequence is 15 residues long. Germline CDR1 SNHLY, CDR2 FYNNEI. The CDR3 region is CASSAEGLAEETQYF. For the CDR3, the DNA is TGTGCCAGCAGCGCGGAAGGACTAGCTGAAGAGACCCAGTACTTC.